This T cell receptor beta chain was observed in a study of Graves' ophthalmopathy and Graves' hyperthyroidism. Whole-study results and caveats: Ophthalmopathy was separated from stable hyperthyroidism by a 13-signature model with roughly 91% sensitivity and 65% to 82% specificity. In blood appeared most of the expanded thyroid clonotypes whose frequency exceeded 0.001.

Hyperthyroidism cases were recent diagnoses of under 2 months' duration in people aged 18 to 65. Patients with other autoimmune diseases, uncontrolled infections, pregnancy or lactation were excluded. This clonotype occurred many times. Its antigen is undetermined. TCR beta CDR3 amplification used RNA transcripts. Second-round multiplex PCR came after first-round RT-PCR with HTBI primers. TCRdb itself ran the multiplex PCR reads through MiXCR, one entry per CDR3 protein. The sample shows about 500,000 distinct CDR3 sequences, about two fifths of them seen only once. This CDR3 is 13 amino acids long. V was cut by 6 bases and J by 3 bases, with 12 bases left in between. The germline CDR1 and CDR2 sequences are MNHNY and SVGAGI (reference sequence).

The chain recombines TRBV6-6 with TRBJ2-7; a possible D gene is TRBD1 (6 bases). Source material: peripheral blood or thyroid tissue (not recorded which). This receptor was identified in an adult man with Graves' hyperthyroidism. DNA for the CDR3: TGTGCCAGCAGCCCGGGACATAACTACGAGCAGTACTTC. Translating it yields CASSPGHNYEQYF.